This T cell receptor (beta chain) originates from a study of CD8+ T cells in alopecia areata. The overall study: Scoring treated patients' severity relied on the percentage of scalp area affected. Points from the study as a whole: Persistence in scalp and blood during tofacitinib was observed for many expanded lesional clones. Under tofacitinib, fewer expanded CD8+ clones appeared among the top 100 scalp clones. In lesional scalp, particularly from alopecia totalis/universalis, clonality was higher than in normal scalp.

Extraction and reverse transcription of RNA yielded cDNA as the sequencing template. Clones were sequenced by immunoSEQ multiplex PCR, and TCRdb holds only the in-frame ones, with some missing. The sample yields approximately 210,000 clones, around 66% seen once. This clone was detected a few times. Its antigen remains unidentified. Treatment meaning: oral pan-JAK inhibitor, 5-10 mg twice daily. Trimming pared 0 bases from V and 2 bases from J, leaving 8 bases between. Germline V CDR1 and CDR2: LGHNA, YSLEER. CDR3 length: 15 residues. Source: CD4+ T cells sorted from blood, taken at week 44, from a patient treated with tofacitinib. The source of this sequence is a human donor with alopecia areata. The chain employs TRBV4-3 and TRBJ2-4; tentatively, D is TRBD1 (6 bases). CDR3 sequence: CASSQDRDTKNIQYF. The CDR3 nucleotides read TGCGCCAGCAGCCAAGACAGGGACACCAAAAACATTCAGTACTTC.